Following are 26 T cell receptor beta chains from one sample sequenced in a study of T cell repertoires in cytomegalovirus infection. Antigen specificity for these receptors is unknown. TCRdb redid the calling of the reads with MiXCR, one entry per CDR3 protein. The sample includes around 800,000 distinct CDR3 sequences, over 25% of them seen just once. The material sequenced was cultured CD8+ T cells from PBMCs, taken from culture after CMV antigen stimulation. These TCRs come from a human donor in good health (CMV status not recorded). Some clones in this sample may be carry-over from other donors' samples.

The chain carries TRBV6-5 and TRBJ2-1, with D tentatively TRBD1 (5 bases). The CDR3 spans 16 residues. In germline, CDR1 is MNHEY, CDR2 SVGAGI. V shed 4 bases and J shed 3 bases, with 16 bases lying between them. This CDR3 is CASSSLDSASYNEQFF. Here the CDR3 DNA reads TGTGCCAGCAGTTCCCTAGACAGCGCCAGCTACAATGAGCAGTTCTTC.

The chain employs TRBV7-9 and TRBJ2-4; D possibly uses TRBD1 or TRBD2 (5 bases each). Per germline, CDR1 SEHNR and CDR2 FQNEAQ (reference sequence). The CDR3 has 16 residues. Trimming left V 1 base short and J 8 bases short, with 18 bases between. DNA for the CDR3: TGTGCCAGCAGCTTAGTGGTTGGCAGGGCGGGTGACATTCAGTACTTC. It is translated as CASSLVVGRAGDIQYF. Variable domain in full (rest from reference TRBV7-9 and TRBJ2-4): DTGVSQNPRHKITKRGQNVTFRCDPISEHNRLYWYRQTLGQGPEFLTYFQNEAQLEKSRLLSDRFSAERPKGSFSTLEIQRTEQGDSAMYLCASSLVVGRAGDIQYFGAGTRLSVL.

This clonotype was counted at least ten times. This rearrangement joins TRBV7-6 to TRBJ2-2; D not resolved. Trimming left V 4 bases short and J 0 bases short, with 9 bases between. Germline assignment: CDR1 SGHVS and CDR2 FNYEAQ. This CDR3 has 15 amino acids. Written as DNA, the CDR3 is TGTGCCAGCAGCTCAGAATCCTCGAACACCGGGGAGCTGTTTTTT. As protein: CASSSESSNTGELFF.

This clonotype was recorded a few times. This chain uses TRBV11-1 with TRBJ2-6; D is uncertain. Between the trimmed V and J ends, which lost 4 bases and 2 bases, there was a span of 6 bases. Germline V gene data show CDR1 as SGHAT and CDR2 as FQDESV (reference sequence). CDR3 length: 14 amino acids. The CDR3 here is CASSSIAGANVLTF. The CDR3 DNA sequence: TGTGCCAGCAGCTCGATAGCTGGGGCCAACGTCCTGACTTTC.

Note on this clonotype: This clone may be a read error of a much larger clone one base away. J is TRBJ2-5 and V is TRBV5-4, with TRBD1 identical over 9 bases. CDR1 is SGHNT, CDR2 YYREEE, per germline (reference sequence). CDR3 length: 14 amino acids. The V gene end was trimmed by 0 bases and the J gene end by 5 bases; junction bases not matched to a gene: 2. The CDR3 DNA follows: TGTGCCAGCAGCTTGGGGGACAGGGAGGAGACCCAGTACTTC. It codes for CASSLGDREETQYF.

This clonotype has only a few counts. The V gene is TRBV7-9, the J gene TRBJ2-4; 11 nucleotides match TRBD2. CDR3 length: 18 residues. Trimming removed 5 bases from V and 0 bases from J; junction bases left unmatched: 9. CDR1 and CDR2 from the germline V gene are SEHNR and FQNEAQ (reference sequence). The CDR3 is CASSGGTSGGLAKNIQYF. The CDR3, as DNA: TGTGCCAGCAGCGGGGGTACTAGCGGGGGCCTAGCCAAAAACATTCAGTACTTC.

This clonotype has just a few counts. This chain connects TRBV6-6 to TRBJ1-3, with D possibly being TRBD1 (5 bases). Trimming removed 10 bases from V and 3 bases from J, with 13 bases in between. CDR3 length equals 13 residues. CDR1 is MNHNY and CDR2 is SVGAGI in the germline V gene (reference sequence). Written as DNA, the CDR3 is TGTGCCATTCGGGAGGACATTGGAAACACCATATATTTT. Amino acids: CAIREDIGNTIYF.

The rearrangement joins TRBV19 to TRBJ2-2, with D hard to call. Trimming took 5 bases from V and 4 from J, leaving 11 bases between them. The V gene's germline CDR1 is LNHDA and CDR2 SQIVND (reference sequence). This CDR3 contains 14 residues. CDR3 sequence (DNA): TGTGCCAGTAGTTGGGCAGGCCTCACCGGGGAGCTGTTTTTT. Amino acid sequence: CASSWAGLTGELFF.

This clonotype was recorded a few times. The chain employs TRBV6-1 and TRBJ2-1; 7 nucleotides match TRBD1. CDR1 and CDR2 (germline): MNHNS, SASEGT. With 0 bases clipped from V and 9 bases from J, the junction kept 11 bases outside the gene matches. The CDR3 is made up of 16 amino acids. This chain's CDR3 is CASSEAGWGQRLEQFF. The CDR3 DNA is TGTGCCAGCAGTGAAGCGGGTTGGGGACAGAGGCTTGAGCAGTTCTTC.

V usage is TRBV2 and J usage is TRBJ2-7; 8 nucleotides agree with TRBD2. V lost 3 bases, J lost 4 bases, and 5 bases stayed unmatched. In germline, CDR1 is SNHLY, CDR2 FYNNEI. The CDR3 is 14 residues long. CDR3 bases: TGTGCCAGCAGTGAGGGGCTAGCGGGTTACGAGCAGTACTTC. Residues: CASSEGLAGYEQYF.

In its sample, this clonotype was seen a few times. The chain couples TRBV4-1 to TRBJ2-1, with TRBD2 identical over 7 bases. The CDR3 runs 17 residues. V was pared by 2 bases and J by 1 base, with 8 bases of the junction left unmatched. The germline CDR1 and CDR2 sequences are MGHRA and YSYEKL. This CDR3 reads CASSQRPPGGSYNEQFF. CDR3 DNA sequence: TGCGCCAGCAGCCAACGTCCCCCGGGGGGATCCTACAATGAGCAGTTCTTC.

This clonotype was counted only a few times. CDR3 nucleotides: TGTGCCATCAGTGAGGCGGGACAGGGGCGGTACAATGAGCAGTTCTTC. Protein sequence: CAISEAGQGRYNEQFF. V usage is TRBV10-3 and J usage is TRBJ2-1, with TRBD1 matching over 10 bases. Germline V lookup: CDR1 ENHRY, CDR2 SYGVKD. The CDR3 length is 16 residues. V was clipped by 2 bases and J by 4 bases; unmatched bases: 5.

This clonotype was found a few times. The rearrangement uses TRBV6-2 or TRBV6-3 and TRBJ1-2, with D perhaps TRBD1 (5 bases). The ends were cut back, 3 bases at V and 3 bases at J, with 20 bases in the middle. From germline, CDR1 is MNHEY and CDR2 SVGEGT. The CDR3 contains 17 residues. CDR3 amino acids: CASSYESDRGVDYGYTF. DNA of the CDR3: TGTGCCAGCAGTTATGAATCAGATCGGGGGGTTGACTATGGCTACACCTTC.

This clonotype was observed a handful of times. The genes are TRBV28 and TRBJ2-2; perhaps TRBD1 as D (6 bases). Between the trimmed V and J ends, which lost 5 bases and 0 bases, there was a span of 13 bases. The CDR3 is 16 amino acids. The germline CDR1 and CDR2 sequences are MDHEN and SYDVKM. The CDR3 loop is CASSPLQGPNTGELFF. Here the CDR3 DNA reads TGTGCCAGCAGTCCACTACAGGGACCGAACACCGGGGAGCTGTTTTTT.

This clonotype turned up a few times. V gene TRBV19 combines with J gene TRBJ1-1; no firm D call. In germline, CDR1 is LNHDA, CDR2 SQIVND (reference sequence). CDR3 size: 11 residues. The germline V and J ends were trimmed by 3 bases and 10 bases, with 9 bases remaining between them. The CDR3: CASSIRLGAFF. In DNA, the CDR3 is TGTGCCAGTAGTATTCGACTGGGAGCTTTCTTT.

This clonotype occurred a few times. The chain recombines TRBV19 with TRBJ1-2; TRBD1 agrees at 7 bases. The length of the CDR3 is 15 residues. With V trimmed by 5 bases and J by 5 bases, 11 bases remained unmatched. CDR1 is LNHDA, CDR2 SQIVND, per germline (reference sequence). CDR3 residues: CASSFSTGWAYGYTF. DNA of the CDR3: TGTGCCAGTAGTTTCTCGACAGGGTGGGCGTATGGCTACACCTTC.

This clonotype was observed at least ten times. The gene calls are TRBV7-2 and TRBJ2-1; TRBD2 matches 8 bases. CDR3 length: 16 residues. CDR1 SGHTA and CDR2 FQGNSA come from the germline V gene. V was pared by 2 bases and J by 2 bases, with 5 bases of the junction left unmatched. Written as DNA, the CDR3 is TGTGCCAGCAGCTTACTTCTGCGGGGGGCCTACAATGAGCAGTTCTTC. It translates to CASSLLLRGAYNEQFF.

This rearrangement joins TRBV20-1 to TRBJ1-5; perhaps TRBD1 as D (5 bases). The CDR3 loop spans 17 amino acids. Germline CDR1 is DFQATT and CDR2 is SNEGSKA (reference sequence). Deletions cut 0 bases from V and 6 bases from J, with 21 bases between. The CDR3 nucleotides read TGCAGTGCTAGAGAAAGGCAGGGCACGGTTTATGGTCAGCCCCAGCATTTT. It is translated as CSARERQGTVYGQPQHF.

This rearrangement joins TRBV6-1 to TRBJ2-7, with TRBD1 as a possible D gene (5 bases). The CDR3 extends over 13 amino acids. V dropped 4 bases and J dropped 3 bases, with 10 bases sitting between them. CDR1 and CDR2 from the germline V gene are MNHNS and SASEGT. CDR3 residues: CASSGSGYYEQYV. In DNA form, the CDR3 reads TGTGCCAGCAGTGGGTCAGGGTACTACGAGCAGTACGTC.

This clonotype has only one observation. The J gene is TRBJ2-7, the V gene TRBV5-6; D not certain. CDR3 length equals 12 residues. The germline V and J ends were trimmed by 1 base and 7 bases, with 9 bases remaining between them. Germline values: CDR1 SGHDT, CDR2 YYEEEE. The CDR3 loop is CASSLTPLEQYF. Here the CDR3 DNA reads TGTGCCAGCAGCTTGACTCCGCTAGAGCAGTACTTC.

V and J are TRBV12-3 or TRBV12-4 and TRBJ1-5; D not certain. The CDR3 loop spans 13 amino acids. Trimming left V 2 bases short and J 4 bases short, with 6 bases between. Here the CDR3 reads CASSLNANQPQHF. For the CDR3, the DNA is TGTGCCAGCAGTTTAAATGCTAATCAGCCCCAGCATTTT.

This clonotype was observed a few times. The junction departs from the called germline gene at one end, perhaps through a read error. The gene calls are TRBV18 and TRBJ2-4; 7 nucleotides align to TRBD1. There are 15 residues in the CDR3. From germline, CDR1 is KGHSH and CDR2 LQKENI. In nucleotides, the CDR3 is TGTGCCAGCTCACCAGCCGGGACAGCCGAAAACATTCAGTACTTC. It is translated as CASSPAGTAENIQYF.

The rearrangement links TRBV12-3 or TRBV12-4 to TRBJ1-2; possibly TRBD1 for D (6 bases). The CDR3 has 12 amino acids. V was pared by 6 bases and J by 8 bases, with 13 bases between. CDR3 nucleotide sequence: TGTGCCAGCAGGGACAGTTCTGAGGGCTACACCTTC. This translates into CASRDSSEGYTF.

This clonotype was counted at least ten times. This chain connects TRBV7-6 to TRBJ1-1; D gene unclear. The CDR3 length is 14 residues. V lost 7 bases and J lost 1, with 13 bases in between. Per the germline V gene, CDR1 is SGHVS and CDR2 is FNYEAQ. For the CDR3, the DNA is TGTGCCAGCAAGGCGGCCGCTAAGAACACTGAAGCTTTCTTT. Translating gives CASKAAAKNTEAFF.

The sample holds a few counts of this clonotype. The rearrangement uses TRBV7-9 and TRBJ1-1; maybe TRBD1 (5 bases). Germline assignment: CDR1 SEHNR and CDR2 FQNEAQ (reference sequence). The CDR3 has 15 residues. Trimming took 5 bases from V and 3 from J, leaving 16 bases between them. The CDR3: CASSHPRGVDTEAFF. The CDR3 DNA reads as TGTGCCAGCAGCCACCCCCGGGGGGTGGACACTGAAGCTTTCTTT. Based on the CDR3 plus reference TRBV7-9 and TRBJ1-1, the full variable domain is DTGVSQNPRHKITKRGQNVTFRCDPISEHNRLYWYRQTLGQGPEFLTYFQNEAQLEKSRLLSDRFSAERPKGSFSTLEIQRTEQGDSAMYLCASSHPRGVDTEAFFGQGTRLTVV.

Only a few counts were recorded for this clonotype. V usage is TRBV4-1 and J usage is TRBJ1-2, with a weak D call TRBD1 (5 bases). CDR3 length equals 15 residues. V was clipped by 0 bases and J by 6 bases, with 14 bases between them. Germline V lookup: CDR1 MGHRA, CDR2 YSYEKL. CDR3 DNA sequence: TGCGCCAGCAGCCAAGATCGCGAAGGGGCGAATGGCTACACCTTC. It translates to CASSQDREGANGYTF.